The 32 T cell receptor beta chains given below trace back to one sample, sequenced in a study of blood T cell repertoires in COVID-19. Some clones are missing from TCRdb's copy, which holds only in-frame ones; the method was immunoSEQ multiplex PCR. The repertoire holds 150,000 to 200,000 clones, with more than 75% as singletons. Sample: peripheral blood. All receptors derive from a middle-aged woman with COVID-19, enrolled during active disease.

The chain recombines TRBV2 with TRBJ1-2; 10 nucleotides match TRBD1. The germline CDR1 and CDR2 sequences are SNHLY and FYNNEI. The CDR3 length is 16 residues. V was pared by 6 bases and J by 2 bases, with 9 bases of the junction left unmatched. The CDR3 region is CASSLRQGATNYGYTF. The DNA for the CDR3 is TGTGCCAGCAGCCTTAGACAGGGGGCAACAAACTATGGCTACACCTTC. The full variable domain, its missing parts supplied by reference TRBV2 and TRBJ1-2, is EPEVTQTPSHQVTQMGQEVILRCVPISNHLYFYWYRQILGQKVEFLVSFYNNEISEKSEIFDDQFSVERPDGSNFTLKIRSTKLEDSAMYFCASSLRQGATNYGYTFGSGTRLTVV.

For this clone: A read error is likely here: a far larger clone is one base away. The rearrangement uses TRBV7-2 and TRBJ2-5, with D unresolved. CDR1 is SGHTA, CDR2 FQGNSA, per germline. V was shortened by 4 bases and J by 4 bases, with 4 bases between the two germline ends. CDR3 length: 11 amino acids. The CDR3: CASSSRETQYF. CDR3 nucleotide sequence: TGTGCCAGCAGCTCCCGAGAGACCCAGTACTTC.

V is TRBV18 and J is TRBJ2-4; possibly TRBD1 for D (5 bases). This CDR3 comprises 14 residues. With 3 bases removed from V and 10 bases from J, the gap between germline ends came to 16 bases. Germline-derived CDR1 and CDR2 are KGHSH and LQKENI. The CDR3 nucleotides are TGTGCCAGCTCACCGGGGCTGGAAAAAGGGATTCAGTACTTC. The encoded protein is CASSPGLEKGIQYF.

The rearrangement links TRBV30 to TRBJ2-1; tentative D call: TRBD2 (5 bases). Germline V gives CDR1 GTSNPN, CDR2 SVGIG (reference sequence). V lost 3 bases to trimming and J lost 5 bases, with 8 bases between them. This CDR3 has 12 amino acids. The CDR3 bases are TGTGCCTGGAGAGCGGCCGACAATGAGCAGTTCTTC. Protein: CAWRAADNEQFF.

The chain uses TRBV9 and TRBJ2-1, with TRBD2 matching over 14 bases. The length of the CDR3 is 18 residues. Germline V CDR1 and CDR2: SGDLS, YYNGEE. Unmatched junction bases numbered 14, after V lost 4 bases and J lost 8 bases. The CDR3 DNA follows: TGTGCCAGCAGCTTGCGACTAGCGGGAGGGCCAAGTGGCGATGAGCAGTTCTTC. As protein: CASSLRLAGGPSGDEQFF.

The gene calls are TRBV11-2 and TRBJ2-1; D might be TRBD1 (7 bases). In germline, CDR1 is SGHAT, CDR2 FQNNGV. The CDR3 sequence is 18 residues long. The V end was cut by 5 bases, the J end by 7 bases, with 27 bases between. The CDR3 DNA sequence: TGTGCCAGCAGCCGGGGGCTCATCGGACAGGCCAGCAGGAATGAGCAGTTCTTC. This gives the protein CASSRGLIGQASRNEQFF.

V usage is TRBV19 and J usage is TRBJ2-1; 9 nucleotides match TRBD1. Germline V lookup: CDR1 LNHDA, CDR2 SQIVND (reference sequence). The CDR3 runs to 15 residues. V dropped 6 bases and J dropped 10; count of bases not matched to a gene: 13. The chain's CDR3 is CASSHPDRGTEEQFF. In nucleotides, the CDR3 is TGTGCCAGTAGCCACCCGGACAGGGGAACGGAGGAGCAGTTCTTC.

The CDR3 loop is CASSFPLAGGRNEQFF. The CDR3, as DNA: TGTGCCAGCAGCTTCCCACTAGCGGGGGGGCGCAATGAGCAGTTCTTC. V gene TRBV7-2 combines with J gene TRBJ2-1, with TRBD2 identical over 13 bases. Germline V gene data show CDR1 as SGHTA and CDR2 as FQGNSA. The CDR3 contains 16 residues. V lost 3 bases, J lost 6 bases, and 5 bases stayed unmatched.

A few counts support this clone. The genes are TRBV11-2 and TRBJ2-2; D remains unclear. Per the germline V gene, CDR1 is SGHAT and CDR2 is FQNNGV. Trimming left V 2 bases short and J 2 bases short, with 6 bases between. The CDR3 consists of 14 residues. Here the CDR3 reads CASSLLSNTGELFF. The CDR3 DNA reads TGTGCCAGCAGCTTACTTAGCAACACCGGGGAGCTGTTTTTT.

The chain links TRBV4-2 to TRBJ1-4; D gene uncertain. The V gene's germline CDR1 is LGHNA and CDR2 YNFKEQ. Between the trimmed V and J ends, which lost 2 bases and 13 bases, there was a span of 14 bases. This CDR3 region has 13 residues. CDR3 sequence reads: CASSQPAIPLLFF. DNA of the CDR3: TGTGCCAGCAGCCAACCCGCGATCCCCCTACTGTTTTTT.

The V and J genes are TRBV3-1 (or the pseudogene TRBV3-2) and TRBJ1-6; 7 nucleotides match TRBD1. V lost 4 bases to trimming and J lost 10 bases; unmatched junction nucleotides: 4. CDR3 length: 13 amino acids. From germline, CDR1 is LGHDT and CDR2 YNNKEL (reference sequence). The CDR3 protein is CASSPYRGSPLHF. DNA for the CDR3: TGTGCCAGCAGCCCCTACAGGGGATCACCCCTCCACTTT.

V usage is TRBV18 and J usage is TRBJ1-4, with 7 nucleotides matching TRBD1. Germline CDR1 and CDR2: KGHSH and LQKENI. V lost 6 bases to trimming and J lost 6 bases; unmatched junction nucleotides: 7. The CDR3 is 14 amino acids. This CDR3 reads CASSLGGADEKLFF. CDR3 bases: TGTGCCAGCTCCTTAGGGGGCGCGGATGAAAAACTGTTTTTT.

This clone occurred once. This rearrangement joins TRBV19 to TRBJ1-2, with TRBD1 identical over 7 bases. This CDR3 comprises 13 residues. After removal of 6 bases from V and 8 bases from J, the junction contained 9 bases not matched to a gene. Per the germline V gene, CDR1 is LNHDA and CDR2 is SQIVND (reference sequence). CDR3: CASSPTGPPGYTF. The CDR3 region has the DNA TGTGCCAGTAGCCCGACAGGGCCTCCGGGCTACACCTTC.

This clone turned up a few times. The rearrangement uses TRBV14 and TRBJ2-3; maybe TRBD2 (5 bases). Trimming shortened V by 5 bases and J by 5 bases, and 11 bases separated the two germline ends. The CDR3 is 13 residues long. Germline loops: CDR1 SGHDN, CDR2 FVKESK. The CDR3 sequence: CASSFQAGDTQYF. Written as DNA, the CDR3 is TGTGCCAGCAGCTTTCAGGCGGGAGATACGCAGTATTTT.

In this sample, this clone turned up a few times. V and J are TRBV6-5 and TRBJ2-3; D gene unclear. Trimming shortened V by 4 bases and J by 9 bases, and 8 bases separated the two germline ends. The CDR3 is 11 residues long. The germline CDR1 and CDR2 sequences are MNHEY and SVGAGI. The CDR3 region is CASSSTSTQYF. The CDR3 nucleotides are TGTGCCAGCAGTTCGACAAGCACGCAGTATTTT.

The CDR3 region is CASSQATGELFF. CDR3 nucleotides: TGTGCCAGCAGCCAGGCAACCGGGGAGCTGTTTTTT. V usage is TRBV7-9 and J usage is TRBJ2-2; no reliable D call. CDR1 and CDR2 (germline): SEHNR, FQNEAQ (reference sequence). V lost 5 bases and J 5 bases, leaving 6 bases between the germline ends. The CDR3 contains 12 residues.

V usage is TRBV5-4 and J usage is TRBJ1-3; perhaps TRBD1 as D (6 bases). From germline, CDR1 is SGHNT and CDR2 YYREEE (reference sequence). This CDR3 spans 15 amino acids. V gave up 0 bases and J gave up 4 bases, with 11 bases separating them. CDR3 bases: TGTGCCAGCAGCTTGGTTGGGGGCAGGGGAAACACCATATATTTT. It translates to CASSLVGGRGNTIYF.

The gene calls are TRBV19 and TRBJ2-7; a possible D gene is TRBD1 (6 bases). CDR3 length equals 13 residues. CDR1 and CDR2 (germline): LNHDA, SQIVND (reference sequence). Trimming left V 6 bases short and J 3 bases short, with 12 bases between. In DNA form, the CDR3 reads TGTGCCAGTAGCCGGACAGTATACTACGAGCAGTACTTC. Its translation: CASSRTVYYEQYF.

The genes are TRBV18 and TRBJ1-1, with TRBD1 as a possible D gene (5 bases). Trimming left V 5 bases short and J 3 bases short, with 13 bases between. This CDR3 is 14 amino acids long. Germline assignment: CDR1 KGHSH and CDR2 LQKENI. CDR3 bases: TGTGCCAGCTCAGAACGATCGGGGGACACTGAAGCTTTCTTT. Amino acids: CASSERSGDTEAFF. The complete variable domain, with remaining parts taken from reference TRBV18 and TRBJ1-1, reads NAGVMQNPRHLVRRRGQEARLRCSPMKGHSHVYWYRQLPEEGLKFMVYLQKENIIDESGMPKERFSAEFPKEGPSILRIQQVVRGDSAAYFCASSERSGDTEAFFGQGTRLTVV.

This chain links TRBV5-1 with TRBJ2-3, with D uncertain. Germline CDR1 and CDR2: SGHRS and YFSETQ. The V end lost 0 bases, the J end lost 4 bases, and 6 bases lay between the germline ends. CDR3 length equals 13 residues. The CDR3 reads CASSLGAADTQYF. CDR3 bases: TGCGCCAGCAGCTTGGGGGCCGCAGATACGCAGTATTTT.

This clone was counted only a few times. The chain links TRBV12-3 or TRBV12-4 to TRBJ1-2; tentative D call: TRBD1 (6 bases). V was shortened by 8 bases and J by 4 bases, with 14 bases between the two germline ends. CDR3 size: 13 residues. The CDR3 coding sequence is TGTGCCAGCGACCCGGGACACAGCTATGGCTACACCTTC. Translating gives CASDPGHSYGYTF.

J is TRBJ2-1 and V is TRBV3-1 (or the pseudogene TRBV3-2), with unresolved D. The germline V gene encodes CDR1 LGHDT and CDR2 YNNKEL (reference sequence). The CDR3 contains 13 residues. With 0 bases removed from V and 9 bases from J, the gap between germline ends came to 9 bases. The CDR3 DNA is TGTGCCAGCAGCCAAGACCGTCATAGTGAGCAGTTCTTC. This sequence encodes CASSQDRHSEQFF.

The chain couples TRBV18 to TRBJ1-2; D is possibly TRBD1 (5 bases). Trimming cost V 1 base and J 4 bases, with 10 bases left between them. The CDR3 has 14 residues. Germline V gene sequence: CDR1 KGHSH, CDR2 LQKENI. CDR3 DNA: TGTGCCAGCTCACCACAGGGGCCAAGCTATGGCTACACCTTC. It yields the protein CASSPQGPSYGYTF.

The chain couples TRBV4-2 to TRBJ1-2; the D gene is possibly TRBD1 (5 bases). Trimming took off 4 bases at V and 5 bases at J, with 17 bases between the two ends. There are 15 residues in the CDR3. Germline V gives CDR1 LGHNA, CDR2 YNFKEQ. CDR3 sequence: CASSLSTGGQYGYTF. CDR3 coding DNA: TGTGCCAGCAGCCTCTCAACGGGGGGTCAGTATGGCTACACCTTC.

This clone was seen a single time. The J gene is TRBJ1-4, the V gene TRBV29-1, with 9 bases that match TRBD1. Trimming took 4 bases from V and 5 from J; bases not matched to a gene: 8. The CDR3 is made up of 15 amino acids. Germline V CDR1 and CDR2: SQVTM, ANQGSEA. The CDR3 coding sequence is TGCAGCGTTGCCGAGACAGGGGGTTTAAATGAAAAACTGTTTTTT. The encoded protein is CSVAETGGLNEKLFF.

Note on this clone: Sequence at one end of the junction differs from germline and may be a read error. Additional DNA sequences in this sample encode the identical CDR3. The V gene is TRBV19, the J gene TRBJ1-1; D is ambiguous. The CDR3 has 11 amino acids. Germline assignment: CDR1 LNHDA and CDR2 SQIVND (reference sequence). The CDR3 region is CASKQATEAFF. CDR3 nucleotides: TGTGCCAGTAAGCAGGCCACTGAAGCTTTTTTT. The full variable domain, completed using reference TRBV19 and TRBJ1-1, is DGGITQSPKYLFRKEGQNVTLSCEQNLNHDAMYWYRQDPGQGLRLIYYSQIVNDFQKGDIAEGYSVSREKKESFPLTVTSAQKNPTAFYLCASKQATEAFFGQGTRLTVV.

The rearrangement uses TRBV9 and TRBJ2-1; 9 bases fit TRBD1. The V and J ends lost 3 bases and 5 bases, in that order; junction bases with no gene match: 6. The germline CDR1 and CDR2 sequences are SGDLS and YYNGEE. The CDR3 loop spans 15 amino acids. CDR3 sequence reads: CASSARDRADNEQFF. The CDR3 region has the DNA TGTGCCAGCAGCGCCCGGGACAGGGCGGACAATGAGCAGTTCTTC.

This chain connects TRBV6-1 to TRBJ2-7; D perhaps matches TRBD2 (6 bases). The CDR3 runs 12 residues. Germline lookup yields CDR1 MNHNS and CDR2 SASEGT. V was clipped by 2 bases and J by 9 bases, with 11 bases between them. CDR3 DNA: TGTGCCAGCAGTGAAAGGGGAGGAGTGCAGTACTTC. Its protein product is CASSERGGVQYF.

The chain is built from TRBV6-2 or TRBV6-3 and TRBJ2-3; D might be TRBD2 (6 bases). Germline CDR1 reads MNHEY; CDR2 reads SVGEGT. The V end was cut by 5 bases, the J end by 4 bases, with 19 bases between. This CDR3 region has 16 residues. In DNA form, the CDR3 reads TGTGCCAGCAGTCCGGGGGACTTGAGGCAGGCAGATACGCAGTATTTT. Translated: CASSPGDLRQADTQYF.

The chain carries TRBV21-1 and TRBJ2-2; the table's D call, TRBD1, has no DNA check behind it. TRBV21-1 is a pseudogene. This CDR3 is built from 20 residues. DNA for the CDR3: TGTGCCAGCAGCAAAGGAGGAGGGACAGGCGTCCCAAAGAGCACCGGGGAGCTGTTTTTT. This translates into CASSKGGGTGVPKSTGELFF.

V is TRBV25-1 and J is TRBJ1-6, with 8 bases fitting TRBD1. V lost 3 bases to trimming and J lost 15 bases; unmatched junction nucleotides: 7. The CDR3 covers 13 residues. CDR1 and CDR2 from the germline V gene are MGHDK and SYGVNS. The CDR3 DNA sequence: TGTGCCAGCAGTGAGGCAGGACAGGGACACCTCCACTTT. It encodes CASSEAGQGHLHF.

J is TRBJ2-7 and V is TRBV11-3; TRBD2 agrees at 11 bases. The V and J ends lost 3 bases and 4 bases, in that order; junction bases with no gene match: 8. This CDR3 spans 16 amino acids. Germline CDR1 reads SGHNT; CDR2 reads YENEEA. The CDR3 sequence: CASSLGTGTSGYEQYF. The DNA of the CDR3 is TGTGCCAGCAGCTTGGGCACCGGGACTAGCGGATACGAGCAGTACTTC.